A single sample gave rise to the 22 T cell receptor beta chains below, sequenced in a study of a mutant IDH1 vaccine in newly diagnosed glioma. Sequencing used immunoSEQ multiplex PCR; TCRdb keeps in-frame clones, though not all of them. The table lists around 61,000 clones, 75% of them singletons. These receptors are not linked to any known antigen. Indicated time point: week 47, end of study. Doses comprised 300 ug of mutant IDH1 20-mer peptide each, plus topical imiquimod. The specimen was PBMCs, collected from a glioma patient whose treatment included an IDH1 peptide vaccine. Receptors originate from a man in his fifties or sixties with glioma.

The rearrangement joins TRBV29-1 to TRBJ2-1; tentatively, D is TRBD1 or TRBD2 (7 bases each). The germline gives CDR1 SQVTM, CDR2 ANQGSEA. CDR3 length: 12 amino acids. V dropped 0 bases and J dropped 10 bases, with 10 bases sitting between them. The CDR3 coding sequence is TGCAGCGTTGAAGATCAGGGGGGGGAGCAGTTCTTC. Residues: CSVEDQGGEQFF.

The V and J genes are TRBV7-9 and TRBJ1-1; D unresolved. The CDR3 spans 14 residues. Trimming cost V 4 bases and J 5 bases, with 14 bases left between them. From germline, CDR1 is SEHNR and CDR2 FQNEAQ (reference sequence). The CDR3 protein is CASSSPSAGTEAFF. The CDR3 nucleotides are TGTGCCAGCAGCTCCCCCTCGGCGGGGACTGAAGCTTTCTTT.

This clone came up a few times. The chain employs TRBV19 and TRBJ1-1, with D tentatively TRBD1 (6 bases). Germline-derived CDR1 and CDR2 are LNHDA and SQIVND (reference sequence). This CDR3 contains 15 residues. Trimming removed 2 bases from V and 2 bases from J, with 12 bases in between. As DNA, the CDR3 is TGTGCCAGTAGTATAACAGGGTGGGGTAACACTGAAGCTTTCTTT. Residues: CASSITGWGNTEAFF.

The chain joins TRBV30 to TRBJ2-7; D not certain. The CDR3 has 12 amino acids. CDR1 is GTSNPN and CDR2 is SVGIG in the germline V gene (reference sequence). V lost 0 bases, J lost 2 bases, and 5 bases lay in between. CDR3 region: CAWSVAAYEQYF. The CDR3 DNA is TGTGCCTGGAGTGTTGCAGCCTACGAGCAGTACTTC.

This chain links TRBV7-2 with TRBJ1-2; 9 nucleotides line up with TRBD1. The CDR3 runs 13 residues. Trimming cost V 5 bases and J 8 bases; bases outside gene matches: 6. The V gene's germline CDR1 is SGHTA and CDR2 FQGNSA. The CDR3 DNA reads TGTGCCAGCAGCCGGGACAGGGTGATGGGCTACACCTTC. Its translation: CASSRDRVMGYTF.

The gene calls are TRBV30 and TRBJ2-3; 8 bases fit TRBD2. The CDR3 is 15 amino acids. The J segment lost 2 bases and the V segment lost 8 bases, leaving 12 bases of the junction unmatched. Germline loops: CDR1 GTSNPN, CDR2 SVGIG (reference sequence). The CDR3 sequence: CARGGGGLTTDTQYF. The CDR3 DNA follows: TGTGCCCGGGGTGGCGGGGGGCTTACCACAGATACGCAGTATTTT.

This chain uses TRBV15 with TRBJ2-5, with D possibly matching TRBD2 (5 bases). V lost 4 bases and J lost 2, with 11 bases in between. The CDR3 loop spans 14 amino acids. Germline V lookup: CDR1 LNHNV, CDR2 YYDKDF (reference sequence). Here the CDR3 DNA reads TGTGCCACCAGCACCGCCGGGGAGCAAGAGACCCAGTACTTC. Protein product: CATSTAGEQETQYF.

The chain has TRBV5-1 and TRBJ2-7; 8 nucleotides align to TRBD1. V trimming: 2 bases; J trimming: 7 bases; junction bases outside the gene matches: 8. The CDR3 has 14 residues. In germline, CDR1 is SGHRS, CDR2 YFSETQ. The CDR3 region is CASSFLQGAGEQYF. The CDR3 DNA sequence: TGCGCCAGCAGCTTCCTCCAGGGGGCGGGGGAGCAGTACTTC.

V gene TRBV5-6 combines with J gene TRBJ2-3, with 8 bases identical to TRBD1. Germline CDR1 reads SGHDT; CDR2 reads YYEEEE. V lost 3 bases to trimming and J lost 0 bases; unmatched junction nucleotides: 3. This CDR3 has 15 residues. This chain's CDR3 is CASSSTGVSTDTQYF. Here the CDR3 DNA reads TGTGCCAGCAGCTCGACAGGGGTGAGCACAGATACGCAGTATTTT.

The chain combines TRBV27 with TRBJ1-2; perhaps TRBD1 as D (5 bases). The CDR3 spans 16 residues. Between the trimmed V and J ends, which lost 3 bases and 0 bases, there was a span of 14 bases. Germline V CDR1 and CDR2: MNHEY, SMNVEV (reference sequence). CDR3 amino acids: CASSLTQAGANYGYTF. DNA of the CDR3: TGTGCCAGCAGTTTGACCCAGGCGGGGGCTAACTATGGCTACACCTTC.

The chain uses TRBV30 and TRBJ1-4, with D maybe TRBD1 (5 bases). This CDR3 spans 15 amino acids. Deletions cut 5 bases from V and 8 bases from J, with 21 bases between. Germline CDR1 reads GTSNPN; CDR2 reads SVGIG (reference sequence). CDR3 nucleotide sequence: TGTGCCTGGGCGAGAGGAGGGCAGGGTGAGGAAAAACTGTTTTTT. Translation gives CAWARGGQGEEKLFF.

This chain uses TRBV6-4 with TRBJ2-1; D is ambiguous. This CDR3 has 14 amino acids. Trimming shortened V by 4 bases and J by 2 bases, and 9 bases separated the two germline ends. From germline, CDR1 is MRHNA and CDR2 SNTAGT. In DNA, the CDR3 is TGTGCCAGCAGTGCGACTTCTACCTACAATGAGCAGTTCTTC. It codes for CASSATSTYNEQFF.

The chain joins TRBV4-2 to TRBJ2-1, with 9 bases that match TRBD2. The CDR3 is made up of 16 amino acids. Germline-derived CDR1 and CDR2 are LGHNA and YNFKEQ. After removal of 4 bases from V and 8 bases from J, the junction contained 12 bases not matched to a gene. CDR3 sequence: CASSPTRRGGGDEQFF. CDR3 in DNA: TGTGCCAGCAGCCCAACAAGGCGGGGGGGCGGAGATGAGCAGTTCTTC.

The J gene is TRBJ2-2, the V gene TRBV29-1; maybe TRBD1 (6 bases). Germline values: CDR1 SQVTM, CDR2 ANQGSEA. The CDR3 is 13 amino acids. V lost 7 bases, J lost 2 bases, and 11 bases lay in between. The CDR3 region has the DNA TGCAGCGCATTACAGGGAAACACCGGGGAGCTGTTTTTT. Translation gives CSALQGNTGELFF.

This chain connects TRBV10-3 to TRBJ1-6; no clear D. Per germline, CDR1 ENHRY and CDR2 SYGVKD. The CDR3 extends over 15 amino acids. V was shortened by 7 bases and J by 7 bases, with 17 bases between the two germline ends. The chain's CDR3 is CAITEGGNLNSPLHF. The CDR3 coding sequence is TGTGCCATCACAGAAGGAGGGAACTTAAATTCACCCCTCCACTTT.

This rearrangement joins TRBV5-1 to TRBJ2-3, with D possibly TRBD1 on 6 matching bases. Germline V gene sequence: CDR1 SGHRS, CDR2 YFSETQ. CDR3 size: 13 residues. The V end was cut by 4 bases, the J end by 3 bases, with 9 bases between. This CDR3 is CASSPQGTDTQYF. In DNA, the CDR3 is TGCGCCAGCAGCCCGCAGGGGACAGATACGCAGTATTTT.

This chain joins TRBV29-1 and TRBJ1-4; the D gene is possibly TRBD1 (6 bases). Germline CDR1 is SQVTM and CDR2 is ANQGSEA. The CDR3 is made up of 11 amino acids. Trimming took off 7 bases at V and 6 bases at J, with 9 bases between the two ends. The CDR3 is CSARGDEKLFF. For the CDR3, the DNA is TGCAGCGCCAGGGGAGATGAAAAACTGTTTTTT.

V is TRBV5-1 and J is TRBJ2-3, with 9 bases lining up with TRBD2. The germline CDR1 and CDR2 sequences are SGHRS and YFSETQ. This CDR3 has 15 residues. Losses at the gene ends were 4 bases for V and 6 bases for J; bases not matched to a gene: 9. The CDR3 here is CASSIGLASSDTQYF. CDR3 DNA: TGCGCCAGCAGCATAGGACTAGCGAGTTCCGATACGCAGTATTTT.

This clone was counted at least ten times. V usage is TRBV6-5 and J usage is TRBJ1-1; 7 bases are a match to TRBD1. After removal of 2 bases from V and 6 bases from J, the junction contained 3 bases not matched to a gene. This CDR3 comprises 13 residues. Germline CDR1 MNHEY, CDR2 SVGAGI. The CDR3 DNA sequence: TGTGCCAGCAGTTACCTCAGGGGGGCTGAAGCTTTCTTT. The encoded protein is CASSYLRGAEAFF.

The CDR3 nucleotides are TGTGCCAGCCTTCGGACAACAGACCGAAACTATGGCTACACCTTC. Its protein product is CASLRTTDRNYGYTF. The rearrangement uses TRBV5-8 and TRBJ1-2, with a tentative D call TRBD1 (5 bases). The germline CDR1 and CDR2 sequences are SGHTS and YDEGEE. V was pared by 7 bases and J by 2 bases, with 18 bases between. The CDR3 sequence is 15 residues long.

This sequence joins TRBV18 and TRBJ1-1; D unresolved. CDR3 length: 13 residues. Germline V lookup: CDR1 KGHSH, CDR2 LQKENI. V lost 5 bases to trimming and J lost 7 bases, with 14 bases between them. The DNA for the CDR3 is TGTGCCAGCTCATCCCCGGACGGAAGTGAAGCTTTCTTT. Translated, it gives CASSSPDGSEAFF. Using reference TRBV18 and TRBJ1-1 for the parts outside the CDR3, the full variable domain is NAGVMQNPRHLVRRRGQEARLRCSPMKGHSHVYWYRQLPEEGLKFMVYLQKENIIDESGMPKERFSAEFPKEGPSILRIQQVVRGDSAAYFCASSSPDGSEAFFGQGTRLTVV.

The chain carries TRBV10-3 and TRBJ2-1; 10 bases line up with TRBD2. The CDR3 loop spans 18 amino acids. The germline gives CDR1 ENHRY, CDR2 SYGVKD. Trimming cost V 0 bases and J 2 bases; bases outside gene matches: 7. This chain's CDR3 is CAISESSGGSRTYNEQFF. The CDR3 DNA reads TGTGCCATCAGTGAGTCTAGCGGGGGGAGCCGAACCTACAATGAGCAGTTCTTC.